This TCR beta chain emerged from a study of blood T cells in healthy people across ages. Study results and caveats: Fewer expanded clones and more diversity marked long-lived versus aged donors.

It was with a sample-barcoded 5' primer and a J-beta primer mix that a second PCR of roughly 7 to 11 cycles was run. TCRdb analysed the 5' RACE reads with MiXCR anew, one entry per CDR3 protein. The profile shows about 930,000 distinct CDR3 sequences, 25% to 30% of them singletons. A note on this clonotype: Its target is not known.

Germline CDR1 and CDR2: SGHRS and YFSETQ. The CDR3 is made up of 16 amino acids. The V end lost 0 bases, the J end lost 1 base, and 12 bases lay between the germline ends. The sample also formed part of further work on T cells of mothers and their children.

The chain links TRBV5-1 to TRBJ2-3, with a tentative D call TRBD2 (5 bases). The sample was blood. This clonotype was obtained from a woman aged 40 to 49 in good health. CDR3 sequence (DNA): TGCGCCAGCAGCTTGGGAGGGCGCTTGGGCACAGATACGCAGTATTTT. Encoded protein: CASSLGGRLGTDTQYF.